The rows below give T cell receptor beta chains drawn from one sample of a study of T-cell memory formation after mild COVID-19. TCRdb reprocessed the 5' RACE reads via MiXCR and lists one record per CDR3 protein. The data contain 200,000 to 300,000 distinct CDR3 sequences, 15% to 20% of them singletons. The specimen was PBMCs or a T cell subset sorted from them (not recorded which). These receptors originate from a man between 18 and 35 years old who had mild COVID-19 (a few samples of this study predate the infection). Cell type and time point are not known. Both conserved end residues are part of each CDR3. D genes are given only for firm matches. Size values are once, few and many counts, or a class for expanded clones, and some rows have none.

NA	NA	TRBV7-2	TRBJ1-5	TGTGCCAGCAGCTCGCCTGGCGGGCAGCCCCAGCATTTT	CASSSPGGQPQHF
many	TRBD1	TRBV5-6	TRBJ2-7	TGTGCCAGCAGCTCGGGACAGGGATACGAGCAGTACTTC	CASSSGQGYEQYF
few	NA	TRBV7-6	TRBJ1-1	TGTGCCAGCAGCCCATCATTGGGCACTGAAGCTTTCTTT	CASSPSLGTEAFF
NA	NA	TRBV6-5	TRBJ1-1	TGTGCCAGCAGTTACCACAGGGACACTGAAGCTTTCTTT	CASSYHRDTEAFF
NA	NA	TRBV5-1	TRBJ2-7	TGCGCCAGCAGCTCCCTCGGGGGCAGCTACGAGCAGTACTTC	CASSSLGGSYEQYF
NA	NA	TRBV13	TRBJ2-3	TGTGCCAGCAGCTTAACGGTTGGCACAGATACGCAGTATTTT	CASSLTVGTDTQYF
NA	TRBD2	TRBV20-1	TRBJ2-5	TGCAGTGCTAGCCCGGGGGGAAGACAAGAGACCCAGTACTTC	CSASPGGRQETQYF
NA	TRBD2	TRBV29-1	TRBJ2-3	TGCAGCCCGTCTCTCCGGGGGGGCGGCGCAGATACGCAGTATTTT	CSPSLRGGGADTQYF
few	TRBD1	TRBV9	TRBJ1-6	TGTGCCAGCAGCCGACAGGGCTGGGAGGACTCACCCCTCCACTTT	CASSRQGWEDSPLHF
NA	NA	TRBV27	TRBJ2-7	TGTGCCAGCAGCTCCTGGGACCCGGTAGGCGAGCAGTACTTC	CASSSWDPVGEQYF
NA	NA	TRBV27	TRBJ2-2	TGTGCCAGCAGTTTGCGGCAGGGCCGTTCCGGGGAGCTGTTTTTT	CASSLRQGRSGELFF
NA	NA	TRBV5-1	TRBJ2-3	TGCGCCAGCAGCCGTTGGTCGGGCAACACAGATACGCAGTATTTT	CASSRWSGNTDTQYF
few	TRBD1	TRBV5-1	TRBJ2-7	TGCGCCAGCAGCTCCCGGACAGGGGAAGACGAGCAGTACTTC	CASSSRTGEDEQYF
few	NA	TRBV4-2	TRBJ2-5	TGTGCCAGCAGCCAAGATCCCGAGCACGAGACCCAGTACTTC	CASSQDPEHETQYF
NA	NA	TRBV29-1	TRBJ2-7	TGCAGCGCAACCGAGGGGACACCCTACGAGCAGTACTTC	CSATEGTPYEQYF
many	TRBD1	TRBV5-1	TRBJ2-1	TGCGCCAGCAGCCGGACAGGGTGGATGGAGGATGAGCAGTTCTTC	CASSRTGWMEDEQFF
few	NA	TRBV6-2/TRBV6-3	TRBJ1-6	TGTGCCAGCAGTTGGCAGAATTCACCCCTCCACTTT	CASSWQNSPLHF
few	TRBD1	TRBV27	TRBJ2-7	TGTGCCAGCAGTTACCGGGACAGCGGTTACGAGCAGTACTTC	CASSYRDSGYEQYF
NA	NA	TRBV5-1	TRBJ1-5	TGCGCCAGCAGCTTGGAAGGGTCGGGCAATCAGCCCCAGCATTTT	CASSLEGSGNQPQHF
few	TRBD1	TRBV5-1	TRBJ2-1	TGCGCCAGCAGCTTGCAGGGGGAAAACAATGAGCAGTTCTTC	CASSLQGENNEQFF
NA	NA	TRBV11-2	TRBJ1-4	TGTGCCAGCAGCTTAGGACAGGCCTCTAATGAAAAACTGTTTTTT	CASSLGQASNEKLFF
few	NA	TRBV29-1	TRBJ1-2	TGCAGCGTTGTAAGCGGTTCCTATGGCTACACCTTC	CSVVSGSYGYTF
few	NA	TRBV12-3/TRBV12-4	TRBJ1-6	TGTGCCAGCAGTTTTCGGTCTATTTTCTCACCCCTCCACTTT	CASSFRSIFSPLHF
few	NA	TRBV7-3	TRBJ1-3	TGTGCCAGCTCCGCACTTTTCTCTGGAAACACCATATATTTT	CASSALFSGNTIYF
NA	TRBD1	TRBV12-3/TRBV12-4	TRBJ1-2	TGTGCCAGCACCGAGACAGGGGCCGGGGGCTATGGCTACACCTTC	CASTETGAGGYGYTF
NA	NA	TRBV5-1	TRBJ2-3	TGCGCCAGCATCGAAGGCTCGACCACAGATACGCAGTATTTT	CASIEGSTTDTQYF
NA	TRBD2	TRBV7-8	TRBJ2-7	TGTGCCAGCAGCCCCCTGGCGGGGGGTACCTACGAGCAGTACTTC	CASSPLAGGTYEQYF
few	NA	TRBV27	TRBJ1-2	TGTGCCAGCAGTTTTTCCGGGACGGAGGCGTATGGCTACACCTTC	CASSFSGTEAYGYTF
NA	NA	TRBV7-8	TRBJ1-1	TGTGCCAGCAGCTTAACGGGGTCGAGGACTGAAGCTTTCTTT	CASSLTGSRTEAFF
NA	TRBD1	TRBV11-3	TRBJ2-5	TGTGCCAGCAGCTTTGACAGGGGTCCCCAAGAGACCCAGTACTTC	CASSFDRGPQETQYF
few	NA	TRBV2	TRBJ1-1	TGTGCCAGCAGCGAACAGGGACCTGAAGCTTTCTTT	CASSEQGPEAFF
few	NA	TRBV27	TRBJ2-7	TGTGCCAGCAGTTTCTCGAGCTCCTACGAGCAGTACTTC	CASSFSSSYEQYF
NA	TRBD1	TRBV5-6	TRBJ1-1	TGTGCCAGCAGTCGTCCGGGACAGGGCACTGAAGCTTTCTTT	CASSRPGQGTEAFF
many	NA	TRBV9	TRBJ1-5	TGTGCCAGCAGCGTAGGGCCCTCTGGGCCAGATCAGCCCCAGCATTTT	CASSVGPSGPDQPQHF
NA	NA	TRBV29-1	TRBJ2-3	TGCAGCGTGAAACACTCCGGCGCCGATACGCAGTATTTT	CSVKHSGADTQYF
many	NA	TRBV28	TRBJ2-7	TGTGCCAGCAGTTCACCCGGACAGGGAGGGAGTGGGGAGTACTTC	CASSSPGQGGSGEYF
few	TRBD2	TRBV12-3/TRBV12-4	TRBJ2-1	TGTGCCAGCACCCCTAGCGGGGGTAAAAATGAGCAGTTCTTC	CASTPSGGKNEQFF
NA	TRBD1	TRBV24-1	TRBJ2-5	TGTGCCACCAGTGACACTCGAGGGGACAGCTGGTCGGAGACCCAGTACTTC	CATSDTRGDSWSETQYF
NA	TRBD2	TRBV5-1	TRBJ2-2	TGCGCCAGCAGTTCACTAGCGGGGGAGACCGGGGAGCTGTTTTTT	CASSSLAGETGELFF